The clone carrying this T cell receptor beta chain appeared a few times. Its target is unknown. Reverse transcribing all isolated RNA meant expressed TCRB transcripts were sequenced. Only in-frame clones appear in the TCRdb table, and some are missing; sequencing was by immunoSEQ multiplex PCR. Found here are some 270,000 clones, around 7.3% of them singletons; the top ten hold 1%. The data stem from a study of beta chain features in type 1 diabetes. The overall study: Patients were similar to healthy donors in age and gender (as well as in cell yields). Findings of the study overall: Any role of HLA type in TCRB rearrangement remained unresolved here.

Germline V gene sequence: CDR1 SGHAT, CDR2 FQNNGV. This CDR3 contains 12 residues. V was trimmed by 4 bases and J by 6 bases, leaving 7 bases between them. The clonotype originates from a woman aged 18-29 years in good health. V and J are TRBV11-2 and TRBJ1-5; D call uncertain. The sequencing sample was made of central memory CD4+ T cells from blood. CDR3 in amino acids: CASSWGIQPQHF. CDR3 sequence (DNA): TGTGCCAGCAGCTGGGGAATTCAGCCCCAGCATTTT.